These 23 T cell receptor beta chains were all obtained from the same sample, sequenced in a study of shared clonotypes between healthy human individuals. Profiled with immunoSEQ multiplex PCR; TCRdb holds only in-frame clones, not every one. The repertoire includes 2.3 million or so clones, more than 80% of them detected once, and 0.39% sits in the top ten. The sequenced material came from naive CD4+ T cells from PBMCs. Subset specified: CD45RA+ positively selected. These receptors came from a man between 18 and 35 years old in good health. Some clones in this sample may be carry-over from other donors' samples.

The J gene is TRBJ2-3, the V gene TRBV7-6, with unresolved D. The CDR3 is made up of 15 amino acids. Trimming pared 0 bases from V and 6 bases from J, leaving 13 bases between. Per the germline V gene, CDR1 is SGHVS and CDR2 is FNYEAQ. The CDR3 DNA sequence: TGTGCCAGCAGCTTAGCGGCCGTACGAGGTGATACGCAGTATTTT. Translating gives CASSLAAVRGDTQYF.

The chain joins TRBV18 to TRBJ2-5, with a weak D call TRBD2 (6 bases). Germline V gene data show CDR1 as KGHSH and CDR2 as LQKENI. This CDR3 comprises 15 residues. V lost 2 bases and J 5 bases, leaving 15 bases between the germline ends. The CDR3 region is CASSPLAATGETQYF. The CDR3 bases are TGTGCCAGCTCACCATTAGCGGCCACCGGGGAGACCCAGTACTTC.

V is TRBV4-3 and J is TRBJ1-4; 9 nucleotides agree with TRBD1. Per germline, CDR1 LGHNA and CDR2 YSLEER. CDR3 size: 17 residues. V lost 5 bases, J lost 7 bases, and 14 bases stayed unmatched. The CDR3 loop is CASSTRYRQGGVEKLFF. In nucleotides, the CDR3 is TGCGCCAGCAGCACGCGGTACAGACAGGGGGGGGTTGAAAAACTGTTTTTT.

The CDR3 DNA reads TGTGCCAGCAGTCCTACAGGGCTAGATACGCAGTATTTT. Protein: CASSPTGLDTQYF. The chain has TRBV28 and TRBJ2-3; the D gene is possibly TRBD1 (6 bases). The CDR3 totals 13 residues. Per the germline V gene, CDR1 is MDHEN and CDR2 is SYDVKM. Trimming removed 5 bases at V and 5 bases at J, with 11 bases between.

The chain links TRBV6-5 to TRBJ1-6; 9 bases are shared with TRBD1. V trimming: 2 bases; J trimming: 10 bases; junction bases outside the gene matches: 6. CDR1 is MNHEY and CDR2 is SVGAGI in the germline V gene. This CDR3 region has 15 residues. The CDR3 DNA sequence: TGTGCCAGCAGTTACAGGACAGGGGCTCGGTCACCCCTCCACTTT. Encoded protein: CASSYRTGARSPLHF.

The V and J genes are TRBV27 and TRBJ2-7, with 8 bases identical to TRBD2. The V gene's germline CDR1 is MNHEY and CDR2 SMNVEV (reference sequence). This CDR3 is built from 15 residues. With 0 bases clipped from V and 2 bases from J, the junction kept 3 bases outside the gene matches. CDR3 region: CASSLSSGTPYEQYF. In DNA, the CDR3 is TGTGCCAGCAGTTTATCTAGCGGGACGCCCTACGAGCAGTACTTC.

This chain links TRBV6-5 with TRBJ2-1; D might be TRBD2 (5 bases). From germline, CDR1 is MNHEY and CDR2 SVGAGI. CDR3 length: 13 amino acids. Trimming left V 4 bases short and J 8 bases short, with 12 bases between. Written as DNA, the CDR3 is TGTGCCAGCAGTTCGCGAAGCGGTGATGAGCAGTTCTTC. As protein: CASSSRSGDEQFF.

The V call is TRBV7-9, the J call TRBJ2-7; D unclear. CDR3 size: 13 residues. The germline V gene encodes CDR1 SEHNR and CDR2 FQNEAQ (reference sequence). Between the trimmed V and J ends, which lost 1 base and 0 bases, there was a span of 4 bases. The CDR3 spells CASSLDYSYEQYF. The CDR3 DNA reads TGTGCCAGCAGCTTAGATTACTCCTACGAGCAGTACTTC.

V is TRBV19 and J is TRBJ2-7, with 14 bases aligning to TRBD2. The CDR3 has 15 residues. V shed 4 bases and J 6 bases; nucleotides not matched to a gene: 5. The germline CDR1 and CDR2 sequences are LNHDA and SQIVND (reference sequence). The CDR3 is CASSTTGLAGVEQYF. In nucleotides, the CDR3 is TGTGCCAGTAGTACGACGGGACTAGCGGGAGTCGAGCAGTACTTC.

The chain joins TRBV11-2 to TRBJ1-2; 8 nucleotides line up with TRBD1. V lost 0 bases, J lost 6 bases, and 9 bases stayed unmatched. This CDR3 region has 16 residues. The germline V gene encodes CDR1 SGHAT and CDR2 FQNNGV. The CDR3 nucleotides are TGTGCCAGCAGCTTAGATCCGTGGCAGGGGGCCGATGGCTACACCTTC. It codes for CASSLDPWQGADGYTF.

V is TRBV9 and J is TRBJ2-2, with D tentatively TRBD2 (6 bases). The CDR3 contains 17 residues. Germline loops: CDR1 SGDLS, CDR2 YYNGEE. The V end lost 0 bases, the J end lost 0 bases, and 12 bases lay between the germline ends. CDR3 in amino acids: CASSVAGGATNTGELFF. The CDR3, as DNA: TGTGCCAGCAGCGTAGCTGGAGGGGCCACGAACACCGGGGAGCTGTTTTTT.

The chain carries TRBV7-2 and TRBJ2-5; the D call may be TRBD1 or TRBD2 (6 bases each). CDR3 length equals 14 residues. Trimming pared 1 base from V and 7 bases from J, leaving 13 bases between. Germline V CDR1 and CDR2: SGHTA, FQGNSA. The CDR3 nucleotides read TGTGCCAGCAGCTTAGACGCAGGAGGGGGGACCCAGTACTTC. It is translated as CASSLDAGGGTQYF.

This rearrangement joins TRBV6-6 to TRBJ2-1, with TRBD2 matching over 11 bases. Per the germline V gene, CDR1 is MNHNY and CDR2 is SVGAGI (reference sequence). Trimming cost V 5 bases and J 4 bases; bases outside gene matches: 4. The CDR3 is 15 amino acids. The DNA for the CDR3 is TGTGCCAGCAGTGGGACTAGCGGTTCTTACAATGAGCAGTTCTTC. Its translation: CASSGTSGSYNEQFF.

The gene calls are TRBV5-4 and TRBJ2-7; 7 bases fit TRBD2. The germline gives CDR1 SGHNT, CDR2 YYREEE (reference sequence). V trimming: 4 bases; J trimming: 0 bases; junction bases outside the gene matches: 13. The CDR3 runs to 17 residues. The CDR3 sequence is CASSRATTSASSYEQYF. Written as DNA, the CDR3 is TGTGCCAGCAGCCGAGCGACTACTAGCGCGAGCTCCTACGAGCAGTACTTC.

About this clone itself: The identical CDR3 is also encoded by other nucleotide sequences in the sample. The CDR3 reads CASSFLAGGNNEQFF. CDR3 nucleotide sequence: TGCGCCAGCAGCTTCTTAGCGGGAGGGAACAATGAGCAGTTCTTC. This chain links TRBV5-1 with TRBJ2-1; 11 positions match TRBD2. The J segment lost 5 bases and the V segment lost 2 bases, leaving 3 bases of the junction unmatched. From germline, CDR1 is SGHRS and CDR2 YFSETQ. This CDR3 is built from 15 residues.

Regarding this clone: The sample contains more than one DNA sequence encoding this CDR3. The chain has TRBV28 and TRBJ2-6, with unresolved D. The ends were cut back, 4 bases at V and 2 bases at J, with 6 bases in the middle. Germline values: CDR1 MDHEN, CDR2 SYDVKM. CDR3 length: 14 residues. CDR3 in amino acids: CASSSRAGANVLTF. DNA of the CDR3: TGTGCCAGCAGTTCTCGGGCTGGGGCCAACGTCCTGACTTTC. Supplemented by reference TRBV28 and TRBJ2-6, the full variable domain reads DVKVTQSSRYLVKRTGEKVFLECVQDMDHENMFWYRQDPGLGLRLIYFSYDVKMKEKGDIPEGYSVSREKKERFSLILESASTNQTSMYLCASSSRAGANVLTFGAGSRLTVL.

The CDR3 nucleotides are TGTGCCAGCAGCTTAGACGGGACAGGAACCCTCGAGCAGTACTTC. This gives the protein CASSLDGTGTLEQYF. The chain couples TRBV7-8 to TRBJ2-7; the match to TRBD1 covers 8 bases. The junction had 8 bases not matched to a gene; V was cut back by 1 base and J by 6 bases. The CDR3 has 15 amino acids. Germline CDR1 SGHVS, CDR2 FQNEAQ.

V gene TRBV20-1 combines with J gene TRBJ1-5; maybe TRBD1 (5 bases). CDR3 length: 10 residues. Germline CDR1 DFQATT, CDR2 SNEGSKA (reference sequence). With 5 bases removed from V and 6 bases from J, the gap between germline ends came to 5 bases. In DNA form, the CDR3 reads TGCAGTGCTGGGACTCAGCCCCAGCATTTT. Its protein product is CSAGTQPQHF.

The rearrangement links TRBV7-2 to TRBJ2-5; D call uncertain. The DNA end favors TRBJ2-7, so the J call may be wrong. The V gene's germline CDR1 is SGHTA and CDR2 FQGNSA. This CDR3 has 14 residues. For the CDR3, the DNA is TGTGCCAGCAGCTTATTACGGGTAGGGTACGAGCAGTACTTC. It codes for CASSLLRVGYEQYF.

The rearrangement links TRBV27 to TRBJ1-3; D gene ambiguous. V lost 2 bases to trimming and J lost 2 bases, with 4 bases between them. The CDR3 is made up of 13 amino acids. CDR1 is MNHEY and CDR2 is SMNVEV in the germline V gene (reference sequence). Here the CDR3 reads CASSLEAGNTIYF. The CDR3 DNA reads TGTGCCAGCAGTTTAGAAGCTGGAAACACCATATATTTT.

The chain recombines TRBV6-1 with TRBJ2-7; D tentatively fits TRBD1 or TRBD2 (5 bases each). This CDR3 has 14 residues. Trimming shortened V by 4 bases and J by 9 bases, and 19 bases separated the two germline ends. The germline V gene encodes CDR1 MNHNS and CDR2 SASEGT. The CDR3 coding sequence is TGTGCCAGCAGTGCAGAAAAGGGGAGCCGCGGGCAGTACTTC. Translating gives CASSAEKGSRGQYF.

The J gene is TRBJ2-3, the V gene TRBV18, with 10 bases aligning to TRBD2. CDR3 length equals 15 residues. J gave up 3 bases and V 4 bases, and 4 bases lay outside the gene matches. Germline assignment: CDR1 KGHSH and CDR2 LQKENI. As DNA, the CDR3 is TGTGCCAGCTCACAAGCGGGAGGGCCTACAGATACGCAGTATTTT. This translates into CASSQAGGPTDTQYF.

J is TRBJ2-2 and V is TRBV4-2; no clear D. This CDR3 has 14 residues. Per germline, CDR1 LGHNA and CDR2 YNFKEQ. Deletions cut 0 bases from V and 2 bases from J, with 4 bases between. DNA of the CDR3: TGTGCCAGCAGCCAAGATTCCAACACCGGGGAGCTGTTTTTT. Its translation: CASSQDSNTGELFF.